This T cell receptor beta chain was identified in a study of T cells in localized non-small cell lung cancer. General study findings and limits: Within adjacent lung there appeared a median approximately 60 of the top 100 tumor clones. Uninvolved adjacent lung showed peak T cell clonality, exceeding tumor.

This CDR3 is 14 amino acids long. The V end lost 8 bases, the J end lost 0 bases, and 14 bases lay between the germline ends. Germline V lookup: CDR1 GTSNPN, CDR2 SVGIG (reference sequence). About this clone: What it binds is unknown.

Method: immunoSEQ multiplex PCR; TCRdb's copy keeps in-frame clones and lacks some. The sample consists of some 26,000 clones, roughly 89% of them appearing once. The sequencing here drew on peripheral blood, taken before any cancer treatment. This sequence joins TRBV30 and TRBJ2-1; D is tentatively TRBD1 or TRBD2 (5 bases each). This clonotype originated in a woman aged 18-49 years with stage I lung adenocarcinoma. The CDR3 bases are TGTGCCGCGACGTCAGGGAGCTCCTACAATGAGCAGTTCTTC. It encodes CAATSGSSYNEQFF.